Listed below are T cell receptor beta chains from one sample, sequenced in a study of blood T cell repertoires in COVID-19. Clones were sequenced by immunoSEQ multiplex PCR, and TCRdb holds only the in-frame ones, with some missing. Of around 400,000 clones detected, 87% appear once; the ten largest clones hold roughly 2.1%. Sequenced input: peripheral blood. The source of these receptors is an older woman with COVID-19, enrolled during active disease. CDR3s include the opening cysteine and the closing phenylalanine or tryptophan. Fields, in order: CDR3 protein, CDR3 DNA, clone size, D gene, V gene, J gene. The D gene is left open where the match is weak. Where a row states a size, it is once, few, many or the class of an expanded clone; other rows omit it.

CASSQGGQGRTEAFF	TGTGCCAGCAGCCAAGGGGGACAGGGGAGGACTGAAGCTTTCTTT	NA	TRBD1	TRBV3-1/TRBV3-2	TRBJ1-1
CASRFPFTSGGTYYNEQFF	TGTGCAAGTCGCTTCCCCTTCACTAGCGGGGGGACTTATTACAATGAGCAGTTCTTC	NA	NA	TRBV12-2	TRBJ2-1
CASSLVGDGSPLHF	TGTGCCAGCAGCTTAGTAGGGGATGGTTCACCCCTCCACTTT	NA	NA	TRBV7-9	TRBJ1-6
CASSLSEGADTQYF	TGTGCCAGCAGCTTGTCGGAGGGTGCAGATACGCAGTATTTT	NA	NA	TRBV5-4	TRBJ2-3
CASSATQGATYNEQFF	TGTGCCAGCAGCGCAACTCAGGGGGCGACCTACAATGAGCAGTTCTTC	NA	TRBD1	TRBV7-3	TRBJ2-1
CASSLFALSVRDTQYF	TGTGCCAGCAGTTTATTCGCTCTGTCCGTCAGAGATACGCAGTATTTT	NA	NA	TRBV27	TRBJ2-3
CASSSRTGGLYSNQPQHF	TGTGCCAGTAGTTCACGGACAGGGGGCCTCTATAGCAATCAGCCCCAGCATTTT	NA	TRBD1	TRBV19	TRBJ1-5
CASSQAFKGLAGYNEQFF	TGTGCCAGCAGCCAGGCTTTTAAGGGACTAGCGGGCTACAATGAGCAGTTCTTC	NA	TRBD2	TRBV14	TRBJ2-1
CASTRQGAVQPQHF	TGTGCCAGCACTAGACAGGGGGCGGTTCAGCCCCAGCATTTT	NA	TRBD1	TRBV2	TRBJ1-5
CASSLARGSNQPQHF	TGTGCCAGCAGCTTAGCTAGGGGTAGCAATCAGCCCCAGCATTTT	NA	NA	TRBV7-2	TRBJ1-5
CASSPGQLETQYF	TGTGCCAGCAGCCCTGGACAGTTAGAGACCCAGTACTTC	few	NA	TRBV7-8	TRBJ2-5
CASMSSGSGNTIYF	TGTGCCAGCATGAGTTCCGGTTCTGGAAACACCATATATTTT	NA	NA	TRBV3-1/TRBV3-2	TRBJ1-3
CASSLRGSHNEQFF	TGTGCCAGCAGTCTAAGGGGGTCTCACAATGAGCAGTTCTTC	once	NA	TRBV6-5	TRBJ2-1
CAWSVGTSGGEQFF	TGTGCCTGGAGTGTAGGGACTAGCGGGGGTGAGCAATTCTTC	NA	TRBD2	TRBV30	TRBJ2-1
CSVAPTATYEQYF	TGCAGCGTCGCTCCAACAGCAACCTACGAGCAGTACTTC	NA	NA	TRBV29-1	TRBJ2-7
CASSPSGVANTGELFF	TGTGCCAGCTCACCATCGGGGGTGGCGAACACCGGGGAGCTGTTTTTT	once	NA	TRBV18	TRBJ2-2
CASSYSSQGARNTIYF	TGTGCCAGCAGTTACTCCAGCCAGGGTGCAAGAAACACCATATATTTT	NA	NA	TRBV6-5	TRBJ1-3
CAWSVTGALSQPQHF	TGTGCCTGGAGTGTAACAGGGGCTCTTAGTCAGCCCCAGCATTTT	NA	TRBD1	TRBV30	TRBJ1-5